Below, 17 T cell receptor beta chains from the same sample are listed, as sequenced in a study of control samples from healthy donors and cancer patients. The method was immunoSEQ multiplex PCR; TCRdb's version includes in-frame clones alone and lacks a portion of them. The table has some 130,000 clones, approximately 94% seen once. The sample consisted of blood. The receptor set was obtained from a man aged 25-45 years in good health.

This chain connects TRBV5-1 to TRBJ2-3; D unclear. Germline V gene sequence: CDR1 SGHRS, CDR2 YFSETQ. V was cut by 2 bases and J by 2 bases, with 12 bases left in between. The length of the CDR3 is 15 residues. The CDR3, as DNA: TGCGCCAGCAGCTTCTTACCGGAACCCACAGATACGCAGTATTTT. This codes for CASSFLPEPTDTQYF.

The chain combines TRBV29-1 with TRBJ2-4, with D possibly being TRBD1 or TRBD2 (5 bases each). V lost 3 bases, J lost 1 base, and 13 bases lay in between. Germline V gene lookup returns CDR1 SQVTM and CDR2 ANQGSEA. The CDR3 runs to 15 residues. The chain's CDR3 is CSVEDYGAAKNIQYF. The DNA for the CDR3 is TGCAGCGTTGAGGATTACGGGGCGGCCAAAAACATTCAGTACTTC.

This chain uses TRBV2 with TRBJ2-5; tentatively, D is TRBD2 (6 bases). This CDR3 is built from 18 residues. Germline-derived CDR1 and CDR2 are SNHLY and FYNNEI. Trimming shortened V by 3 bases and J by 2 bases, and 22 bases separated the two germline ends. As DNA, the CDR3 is TGTGCCAGCAGTGACATACTAGGAGGGGTCGTTGTGCAAGAGACCCAGTACTTC. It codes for CASSDILGGVVVQETQYF.

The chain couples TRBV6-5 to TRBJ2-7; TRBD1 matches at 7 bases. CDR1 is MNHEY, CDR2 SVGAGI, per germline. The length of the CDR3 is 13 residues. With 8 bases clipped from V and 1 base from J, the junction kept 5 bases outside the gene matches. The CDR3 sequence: CASSDRESYEQYF. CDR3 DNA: TGTGCCAGCTCTGACAGGGAGTCCTACGAGCAGTACTTC.

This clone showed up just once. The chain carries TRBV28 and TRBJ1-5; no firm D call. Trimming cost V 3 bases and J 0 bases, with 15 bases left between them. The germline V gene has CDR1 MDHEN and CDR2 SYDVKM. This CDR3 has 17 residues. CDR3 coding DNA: TGTGCCAGCAGTTTCCCCACCTCCGGGATTAGCAATCAGCCCCAGCATTTT. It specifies CASSFPTSGISNQPQHF.

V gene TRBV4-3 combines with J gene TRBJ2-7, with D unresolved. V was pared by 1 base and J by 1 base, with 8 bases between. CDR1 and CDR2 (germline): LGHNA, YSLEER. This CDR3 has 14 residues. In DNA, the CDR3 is TGCGCCAGCAGCCAAGCGACGGATTCCTACGAGCAGTACTTC. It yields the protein CASSQATDSYEQYF.

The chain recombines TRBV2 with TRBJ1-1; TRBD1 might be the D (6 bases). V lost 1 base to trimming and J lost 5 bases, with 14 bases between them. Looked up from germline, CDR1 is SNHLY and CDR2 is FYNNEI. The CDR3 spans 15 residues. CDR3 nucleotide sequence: TGTGCCAGCAGTGAAGTGGTAGGGGGGAGGACTGAAGCTTTCTTT. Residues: CASSEVVGGRTEAFF. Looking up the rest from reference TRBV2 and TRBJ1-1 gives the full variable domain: EPEVTQTPSHQVTQMGQEVILRCVPISNHLYFYWYRQILGQKVEFLVSFYNNEISEKSEIFDDQFSVERPDGSNFTLKIRSTKLEDSAMYFCASSEVVGGRTEAFFGQGTRLTVV.

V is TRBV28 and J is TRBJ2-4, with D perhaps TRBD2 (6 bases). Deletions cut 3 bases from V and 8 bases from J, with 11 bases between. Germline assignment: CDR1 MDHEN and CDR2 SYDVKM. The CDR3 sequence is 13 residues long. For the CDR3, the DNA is TGTGCCAGCAGTTTTGGGGGGTGGGACATTCAGTACTTC. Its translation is CASSFGGWDIQYF.

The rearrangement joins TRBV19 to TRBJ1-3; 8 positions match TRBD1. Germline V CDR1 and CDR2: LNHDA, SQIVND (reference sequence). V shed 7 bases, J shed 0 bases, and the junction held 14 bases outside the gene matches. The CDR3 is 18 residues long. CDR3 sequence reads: CASTITQGAFSSGNTIYF. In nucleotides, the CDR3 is TGTGCCAGTACGATCACCCAGGGGGCATTCTCCTCTGGAAACACCATATATTTT.

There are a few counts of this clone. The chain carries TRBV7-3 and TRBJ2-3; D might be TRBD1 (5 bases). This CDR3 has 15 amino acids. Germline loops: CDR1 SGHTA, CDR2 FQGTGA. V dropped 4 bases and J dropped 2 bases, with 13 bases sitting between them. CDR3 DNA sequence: TGTGCCAGCAGCTCCACAGGAATACCCACAGATACGCAGTATTTT. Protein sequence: CASSSTGIPTDTQYF.

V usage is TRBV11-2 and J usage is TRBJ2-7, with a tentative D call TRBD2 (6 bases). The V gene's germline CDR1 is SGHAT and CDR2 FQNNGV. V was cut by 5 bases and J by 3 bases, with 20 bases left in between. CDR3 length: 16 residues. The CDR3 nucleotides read TGTGCCAGCAGCCTAAGGACGGGCGGGGTTATCTACGAGCAGTACTTC. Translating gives CASSLRTGGVIYEQYF.

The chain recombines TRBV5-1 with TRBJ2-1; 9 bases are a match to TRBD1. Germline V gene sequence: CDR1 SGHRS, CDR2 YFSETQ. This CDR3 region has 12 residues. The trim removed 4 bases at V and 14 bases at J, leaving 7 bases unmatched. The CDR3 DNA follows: TGCGCCAGCAGCAGGCTACAGGGGGCCGAGTTCTTC. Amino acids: CASSRLQGAEFF.

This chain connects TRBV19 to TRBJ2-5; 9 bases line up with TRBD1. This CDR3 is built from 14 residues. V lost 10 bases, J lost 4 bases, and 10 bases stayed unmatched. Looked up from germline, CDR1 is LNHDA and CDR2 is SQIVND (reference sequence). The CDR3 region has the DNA TGTGCCACTGAGGACAGGGGACGGGGAGAGACCCAGTACTTC. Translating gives CATEDRGRGETQYF. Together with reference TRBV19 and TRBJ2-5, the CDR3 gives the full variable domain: DGGITQSPKYLFRKEGQNVTLSCEQNLNHDAMYWYRQDPGQGLRLIYYSQIVNDFQKGDIAEGYSVSREKKESFPLTVTSAQKNPTAFYLCATEDRGRGETQYFGPGTRLLVL.

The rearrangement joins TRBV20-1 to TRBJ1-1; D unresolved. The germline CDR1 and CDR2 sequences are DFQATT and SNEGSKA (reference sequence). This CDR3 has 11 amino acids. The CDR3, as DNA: TGCAGATGGACTATCGGCACTGAAGCTTTCTTT. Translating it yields CRWTIGTEAFF.

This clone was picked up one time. CDR3 amino acids: CATLDENTEAFF. The CDR3 bases are TGTGCCACCTTGGACGAGAACACTGAAGCTTTCTTT. The chain has TRBV2 and TRBJ1-1; no reliable D call. Trimming took 10 bases from V and 1 from J, leaving 10 bases between them. There are 12 residues in the CDR3. Looked up from germline, CDR1 is SNHLY and CDR2 is FYNNEI.

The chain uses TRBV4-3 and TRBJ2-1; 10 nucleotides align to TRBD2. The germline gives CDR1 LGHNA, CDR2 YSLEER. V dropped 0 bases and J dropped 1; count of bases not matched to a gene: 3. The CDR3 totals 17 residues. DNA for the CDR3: TGCGCCAGCAGCCAAGATCGAGCGGGGGGGTCCTACAATGAGCAGTTCTTC. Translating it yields CASSQDRAGGSYNEQFF.

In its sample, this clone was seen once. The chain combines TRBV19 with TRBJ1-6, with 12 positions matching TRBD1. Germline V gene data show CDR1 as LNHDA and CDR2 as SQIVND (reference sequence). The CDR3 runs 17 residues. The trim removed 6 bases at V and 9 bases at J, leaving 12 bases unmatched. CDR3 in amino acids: CASRRIRDRGLSSPLHF. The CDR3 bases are TGTGCCAGTAGAAGAATTCGGGACAGGGGGCTTAGTTCACCCCTCCACTTT.